The rows below give T cell receptor beta chains drawn from one sample of a study of synovial regulatory T cells in juvenile arthritis. Produced via immunoSEQ multiplex PCR; TCRdb's table is partial and in-frame only. The sample table includes 7,700 or so clones. The sample consisted of Treg cells from blood. The receptors here all came from a donor between 2 and 35 years old with juvenile idiopathic arthritis. The CDR3 runs from the conserved cysteine through the conserved F or W. Fields, in order: J gene, clone size, V gene, CDR3 protein. Clone sizes are given selectively: once, few, many, or a class where the clone is expanded.

J: TRBJ1-5
size: .
V: TRBV21-1
CDR3: CASSREAYSNQPQHF

J: TRBJ1-2
size: .
V: TRBV18
CDR3: CASSPSGNYGYTF

J: TRBJ2-7
size: .
V: TRBV6-6
CDR3: CASSPGTGVHEQYF

J: TRBJ2-3
size: .
V: TRBV28
CDR3: CASSLLQERSISDTQYF

J: TRBJ2-7
size: .
V: TRBV30
CDR3: CAWGAWGGASYEQYF

J: TRBJ2-7
size: .
V: TRBV6-6
CDR3: CASSYGTSGRGEQYF

J: TRBJ2-5
size: .
V: TRBV5-4
CDR3: CASNQQGAGETQYF

J: TRBJ2-3
size: .
V: TRBV9
CDR3: CASSGGRRTDTQYF

J: TRBJ2-1
size: .
V: TRBV7-2
CDR3: CASSLTDPSYNEQFF

J: TRBJ2-1
size: .
V: TRBV7-9
CDR3: CASSNVYNEQFF

J: TRBJ1-4
size: .
V: TRBV19
CDR3: CASSISPGTVAKKLFF

J: TRBJ1-2
size: .
V: TRBV7-3
CDR3: CASSPTGNGYTF

J: TRBJ2-1
size: .
V: TRBV19
CDR3: CASTLQGSRGDEQFF

J: TRBJ1-2
size: .
V: TRBV13
CDR3: CASSSTGPGFYGYTF

J: TRBJ2-1
size: .
V: TRBV2
CDR3: CASSGTGSNEQFF

J: TRBJ2-5
size: .
V: TRBV18
CDR3: CASSPPGQQETQYF

J: TRBJ2-1
size: .
V: TRBV7-9
CDR3: CASSLTSGRASNEQFF

J: TRBJ1-5
size: .
V: TRBV5-8
CDR3: CASSLGQTVNQPQHF

J: TRBJ2-7
size: .
V: TRBV6-5
CDR3: CASSRLAGVYEQYF

J: TRBJ2-3
size: .
V: TRBV15
CDR3: CATSRPYSDTQYF

J: TRBJ1-5
size: .
V: TRBV7-9
CDR3: CASSLAGALGNQPQHF

J: TRBJ1-2
size: .
V: TRBV19
CDR3: CASNGGHGYTF

J: TRBJ1-2
size: .
V: TRBV7-2
CDR3: CASSPGGAGDYGYTF

J: TRBJ2-3
size: .
V: TRBV7-2
CDR3: CASSRGVITDTQYF

J: TRBJ1-1
size: .
V: TRBV18
CDR3: CASSPAGNTEAFF

J: TRBJ2-5
size: .
V: TRBV21-1
CDR3: CASSRTSGRKTGETQYF

J: TRBJ2-2
size: .
V: TRBV18
CDR3: CASSPRQTGELFF

J: TRBJ2-4
size: .
V: TRBV30
CDR3: CAWSVLPPTGYF

J: TRBJ2-7
size: large
V: TRBV19
CDR3: CASSVGQGGYEQYF

J: TRBJ2-5
size: .
V: TRBV2
CDR3: CASSDPGLPQTQYF

J: TRBJ1-4
size: .
V: TRBV9
CDR3: CASNGGTTNEKLFF

J: TRBJ2-3
size: medium-sized
V: TRBV13
CDR3: CASSSHWTGSLTDTQYF

J: TRBJ2-3
size: .
V: TRBV28
CDR3: CASSLVTGVEYF

J: TRBJ2-2
size: .
V: TRBV30
CDR3: CAWSFPRDRFNANTGELFF

J: TRBJ1-5
size: .
V: TRBV19
CDR3: CASSIGGGGQPQHF

J: TRBJ2-1
size: .
V: TRBV6-5
CDR3: CASRGQGKNEQFF

J: TRBJ1-4
size: .
V: TRBV28
CDR3: CASFDGTTNEKLFF

J: TRBJ1-1
size: .
V: TRBV7-2
CDR3: CASSSGTAFEAFF

J: TRBJ1-2
size: .
V: TRBV29-1
CDR3: CSVEPGAGGNYGYTF

J: TRBJ2-3
size: medium-sized
V: TRBV28
CDR3: CASSLAGLGTDTQYF

J: TRBJ1-2
size: medium-sized
V: TRBV12-5
CDR3: CASGLWRSGYTF

J: TRBJ1-5
size: .
V: TRBV5-1
CDR3: CASSLDGEASNQPQHF

J: TRBJ2-7
size: .
V: TRBV5-4
CDR3: CASRGLAGDHEQYF

J: TRBJ1-1
size: .
V: TRBV7-8
CDR3: CASSLGRGTGGVVFEGFF

J: TRBJ1-1
size: .
V: TRBV7-3
CDR3: CASSRTGGTEAFF

J: TRBJ2-5
size: .
V: TRBV5-1
CDR3: CASSLALFGAQYF

J: TRBJ2-2
size: .
V: TRBV19
CDR3: CASIAWGVSGELFF

J: TRBJ2-2
size: .
V: TRBV5-1
CDR3: CASSHGPTSGRRYGGELFF

J: TRBJ2-1
size: .
V: TRBV4-1
CDR3: CASSQGGGRNNEQFF

J: TRBJ2-1
size: .
V: TRBV11-3
CDR3: CASSLLSSGGPTYNEQFF

J: TRBJ1-1
size: .
V: TRBV18
CDR3: CASSPSKNTEAFF

J: TRBJ1-1
size: .
V: TRBV5-1
CDR3: CASSLGAREAFF

J: TRBJ2-7
size: .
V: TRBV25-1
CDR3: CASSRGGSSYEQYF